This TCR beta chain was found in a study of radiation and T cells in renal cell carcinoma. Study information: Nephrectomy followed 15 Gy stereotactic body radiation by 4 weeks.

TCRdb keeps only in-frame clones here, not all; method: immunoSEQ multiplex PCR. The sample carries more than 95,000 clones, 81% recorded once. Findings of the study overall: From baseline, blood top tumor clonotypes peaked at 2 weeks post-radiation. No pretreatment tumor biopsies were available for baseline clonotypes.

This CDR3 spans 14 amino acids. V was clipped by 1 base and J by 7 bases, with 8 bases between them. From germline, CDR1 is LGHNA and CDR2 YNFKEQ. Time point defined: blood 2 weeks post-SBRT. As to treatment: 15 Gy SBRT to primary tumor, nephrectomy 4 weeks later. Clear cell pathology was present in this patient's renal cell carcinoma. As to this clone: The target antigen is unknown.

Sequenced here: blood, sampled from a patient whose treatment included radiotherapy and nephrectomy. The V gene is TRBV4-2, the J gene TRBJ1-6, with no clear D. The origin of this receptor is a man aged 45-65 years with renal cell carcinoma. CDR3 in amino acids: CASSQVAENSPLHF. The CDR3 DNA reads as TGTGCCAGCAGCCAAGTAGCAGAAAATTCACCCCTCCACTTT.